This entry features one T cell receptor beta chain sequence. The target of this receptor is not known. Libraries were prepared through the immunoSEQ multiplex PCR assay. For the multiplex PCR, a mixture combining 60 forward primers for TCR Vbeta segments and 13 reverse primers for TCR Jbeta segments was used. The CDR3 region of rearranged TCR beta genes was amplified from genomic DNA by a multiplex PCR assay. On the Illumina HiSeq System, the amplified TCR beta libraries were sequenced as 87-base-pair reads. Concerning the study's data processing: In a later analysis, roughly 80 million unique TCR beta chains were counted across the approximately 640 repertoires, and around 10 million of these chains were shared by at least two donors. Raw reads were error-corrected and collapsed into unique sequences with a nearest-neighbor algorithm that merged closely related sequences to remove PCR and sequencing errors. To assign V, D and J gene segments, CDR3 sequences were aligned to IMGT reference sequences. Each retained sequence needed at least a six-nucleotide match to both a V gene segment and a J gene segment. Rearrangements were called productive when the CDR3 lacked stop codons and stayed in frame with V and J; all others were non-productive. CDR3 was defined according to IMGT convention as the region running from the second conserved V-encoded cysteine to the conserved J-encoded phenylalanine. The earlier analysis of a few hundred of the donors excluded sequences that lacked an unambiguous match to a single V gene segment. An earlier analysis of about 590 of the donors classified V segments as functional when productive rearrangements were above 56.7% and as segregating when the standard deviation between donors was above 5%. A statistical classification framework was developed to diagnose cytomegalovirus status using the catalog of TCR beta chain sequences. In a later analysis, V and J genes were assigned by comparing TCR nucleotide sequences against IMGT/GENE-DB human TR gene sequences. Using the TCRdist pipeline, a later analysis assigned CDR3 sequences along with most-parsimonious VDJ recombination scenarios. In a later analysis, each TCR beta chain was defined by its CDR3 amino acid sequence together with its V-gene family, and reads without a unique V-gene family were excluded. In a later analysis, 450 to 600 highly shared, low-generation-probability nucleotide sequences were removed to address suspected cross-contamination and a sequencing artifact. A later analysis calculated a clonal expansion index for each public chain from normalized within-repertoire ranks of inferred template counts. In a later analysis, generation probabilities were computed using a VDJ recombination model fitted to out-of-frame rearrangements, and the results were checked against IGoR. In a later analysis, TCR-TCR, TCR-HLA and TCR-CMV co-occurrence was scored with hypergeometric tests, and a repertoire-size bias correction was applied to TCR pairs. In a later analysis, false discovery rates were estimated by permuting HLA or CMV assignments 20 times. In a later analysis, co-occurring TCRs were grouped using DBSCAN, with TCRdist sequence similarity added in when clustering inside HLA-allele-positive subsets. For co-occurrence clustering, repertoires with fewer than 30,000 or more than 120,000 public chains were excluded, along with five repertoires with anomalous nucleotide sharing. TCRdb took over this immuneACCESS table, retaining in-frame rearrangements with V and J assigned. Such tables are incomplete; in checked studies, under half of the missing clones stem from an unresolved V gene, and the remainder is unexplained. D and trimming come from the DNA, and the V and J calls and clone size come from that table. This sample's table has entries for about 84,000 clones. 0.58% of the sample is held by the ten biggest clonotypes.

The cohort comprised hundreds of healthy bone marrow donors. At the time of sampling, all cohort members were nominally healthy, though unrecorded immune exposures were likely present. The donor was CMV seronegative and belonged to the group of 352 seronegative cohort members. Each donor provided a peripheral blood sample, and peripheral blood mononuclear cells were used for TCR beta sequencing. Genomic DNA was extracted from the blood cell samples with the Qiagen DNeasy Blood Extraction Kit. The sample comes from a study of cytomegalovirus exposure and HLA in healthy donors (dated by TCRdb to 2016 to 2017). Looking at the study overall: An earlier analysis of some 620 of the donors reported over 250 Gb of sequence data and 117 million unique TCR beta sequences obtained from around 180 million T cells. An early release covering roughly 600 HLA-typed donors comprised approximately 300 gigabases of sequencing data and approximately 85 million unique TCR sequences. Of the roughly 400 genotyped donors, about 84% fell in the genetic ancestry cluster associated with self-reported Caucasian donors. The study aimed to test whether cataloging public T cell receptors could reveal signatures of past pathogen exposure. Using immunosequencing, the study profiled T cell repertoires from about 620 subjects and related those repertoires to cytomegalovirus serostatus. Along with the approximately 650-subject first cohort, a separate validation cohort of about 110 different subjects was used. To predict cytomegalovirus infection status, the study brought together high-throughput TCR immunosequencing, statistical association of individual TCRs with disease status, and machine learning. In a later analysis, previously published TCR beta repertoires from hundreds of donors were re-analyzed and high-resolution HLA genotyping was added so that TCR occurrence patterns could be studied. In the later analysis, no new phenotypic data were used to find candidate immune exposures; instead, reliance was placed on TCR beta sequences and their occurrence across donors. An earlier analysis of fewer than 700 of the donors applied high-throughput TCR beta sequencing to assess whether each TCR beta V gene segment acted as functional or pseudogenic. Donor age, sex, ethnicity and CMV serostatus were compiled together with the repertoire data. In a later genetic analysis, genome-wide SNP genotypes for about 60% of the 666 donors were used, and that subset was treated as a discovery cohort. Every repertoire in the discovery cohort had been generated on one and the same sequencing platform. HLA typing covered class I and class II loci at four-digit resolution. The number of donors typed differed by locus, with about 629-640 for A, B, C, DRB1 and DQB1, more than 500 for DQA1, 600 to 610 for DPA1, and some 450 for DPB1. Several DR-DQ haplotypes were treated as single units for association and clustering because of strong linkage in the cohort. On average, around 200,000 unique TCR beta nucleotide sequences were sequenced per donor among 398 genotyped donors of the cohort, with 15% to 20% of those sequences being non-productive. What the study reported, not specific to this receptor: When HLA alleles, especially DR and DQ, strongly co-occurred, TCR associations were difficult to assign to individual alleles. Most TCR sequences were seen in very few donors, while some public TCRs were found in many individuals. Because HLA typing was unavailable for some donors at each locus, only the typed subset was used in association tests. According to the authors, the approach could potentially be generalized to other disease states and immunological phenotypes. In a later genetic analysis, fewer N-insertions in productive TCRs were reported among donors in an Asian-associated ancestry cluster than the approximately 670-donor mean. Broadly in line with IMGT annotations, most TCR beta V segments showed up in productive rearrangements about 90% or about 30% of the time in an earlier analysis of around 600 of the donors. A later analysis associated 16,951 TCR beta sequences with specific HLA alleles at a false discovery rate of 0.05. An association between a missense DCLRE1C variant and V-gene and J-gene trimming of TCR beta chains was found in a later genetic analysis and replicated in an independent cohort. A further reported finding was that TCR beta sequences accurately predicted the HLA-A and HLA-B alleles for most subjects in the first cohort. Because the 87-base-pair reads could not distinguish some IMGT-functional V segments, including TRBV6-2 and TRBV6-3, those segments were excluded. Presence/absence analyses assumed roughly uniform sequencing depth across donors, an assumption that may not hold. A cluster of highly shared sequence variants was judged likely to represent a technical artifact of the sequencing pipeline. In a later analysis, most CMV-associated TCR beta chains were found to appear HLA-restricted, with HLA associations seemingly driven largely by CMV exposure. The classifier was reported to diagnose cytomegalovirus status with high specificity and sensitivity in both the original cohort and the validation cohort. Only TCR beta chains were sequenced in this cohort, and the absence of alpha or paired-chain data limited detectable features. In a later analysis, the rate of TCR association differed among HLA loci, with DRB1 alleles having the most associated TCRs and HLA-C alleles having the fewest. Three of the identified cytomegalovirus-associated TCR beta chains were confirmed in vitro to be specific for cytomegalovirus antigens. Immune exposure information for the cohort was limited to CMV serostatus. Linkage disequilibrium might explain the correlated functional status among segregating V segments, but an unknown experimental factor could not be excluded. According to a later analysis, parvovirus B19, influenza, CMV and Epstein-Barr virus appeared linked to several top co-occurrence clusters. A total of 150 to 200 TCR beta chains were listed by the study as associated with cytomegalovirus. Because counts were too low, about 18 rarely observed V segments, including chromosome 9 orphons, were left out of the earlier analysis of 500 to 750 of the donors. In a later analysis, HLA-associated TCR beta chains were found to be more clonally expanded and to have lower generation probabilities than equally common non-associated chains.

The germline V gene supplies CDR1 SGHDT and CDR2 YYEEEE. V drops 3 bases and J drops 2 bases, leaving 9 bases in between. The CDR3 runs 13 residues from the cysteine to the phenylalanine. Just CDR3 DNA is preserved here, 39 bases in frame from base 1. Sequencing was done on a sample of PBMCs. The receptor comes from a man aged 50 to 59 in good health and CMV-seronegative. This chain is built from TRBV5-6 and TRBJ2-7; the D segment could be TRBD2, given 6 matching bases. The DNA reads TGTGCCAGCAGCTATTGGAGGGCCTACGAGCAGTACTTC. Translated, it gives CASSYWRAYEQYF.